A single T cell receptor (beta chain) is shown here with its context. Its antigen remains unknown. These data come from a study of human thymus T cells. General study results and limits: Related studies noted strongly shared thymic repertoires across unrelated people. There appeared to be biased usage of V and J genes in thymic and blood repertoires.

Trimming removed 8 bases from V and 6 bases from J, with 19 bases in between. The CDR3 has 15 amino acids. Germline CDR1 is SGHVS and CDR2 is FQNEAQ. Thymic samples were excised during corrective heart operations. All donors were healthy Finnish infants who were undergoing corrective surgery to treat congenital heart defects. This table comes from immunoSEQ multiplex PCR, and its TCRdb copy is limited to in-frame clones, with some not included. The sample lists 120,000 or so clones; 90% to 95% were seen once. This chain connects TRBV7-8 to TRBJ2-2; perhaps TRBD2 as D (6 bases). The receptor's source is a boy under three years old with a congenital heart defect but otherwise immunologically healthy. The sample consisted of thymus tissue. The CDR3 is CASGGTAFKAGELFF. CDR3 nucleotides: TGTGCCAGCGGGGGGACGGCCTTCAAAGCCGGGGAGCTGTTTTTT.